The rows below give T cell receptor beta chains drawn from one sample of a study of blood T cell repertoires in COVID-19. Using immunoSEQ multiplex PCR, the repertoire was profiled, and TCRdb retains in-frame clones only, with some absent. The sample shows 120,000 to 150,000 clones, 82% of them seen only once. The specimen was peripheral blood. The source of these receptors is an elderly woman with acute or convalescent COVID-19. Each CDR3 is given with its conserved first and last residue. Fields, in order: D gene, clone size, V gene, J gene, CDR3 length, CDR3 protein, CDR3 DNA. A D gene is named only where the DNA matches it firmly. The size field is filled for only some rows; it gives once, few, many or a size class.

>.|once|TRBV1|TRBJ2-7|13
CTSSQDGGGGQYF
TGCACCAGCAGCCAAGATGGTGGGGGAGGGCAGTACTTC
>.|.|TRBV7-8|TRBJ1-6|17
CASRRDAGGLRGLTLHF
TGTGCCAGCAGACGAGACGCGGGGGGGCTACGGGGTTTGACCCTCCACTTT
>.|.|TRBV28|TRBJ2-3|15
CASSQPRRGTDTQYF
TGTGCCAGCAGCCAACCTCGGAGGGGCACAGATACGCAGTATTTT
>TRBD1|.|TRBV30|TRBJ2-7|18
CAWSAYQGGAYGFYEQYF
TGTGCCTGGAGCGCGTACCAAGGGGGCGCGTACGGGTTTTACGAGCAGTACTTC
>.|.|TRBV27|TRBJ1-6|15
CASSLFGGGISPLHF
TGTGCCAGCAGTTTATTCGGTGGGGGGATATCACCCCTCCACTTT
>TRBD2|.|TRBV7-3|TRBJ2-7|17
CASSLTSSSGGAYEQYF
TGTGCCAGCAGCTTAACGTCTAGCAGCGGGGGGGCCTACGAGCAGTACTTC
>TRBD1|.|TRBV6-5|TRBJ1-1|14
CASSRTGRNTEAFF
TGTGCCAGCAGTAGGACAGGGCGGAACACTGAAGCTTTCTTT
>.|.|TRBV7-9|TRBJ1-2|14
CASSLVRDSEGYTF
TGTGCCAGCAGCTTAGTGCGGGACTCGGAAGGTTACACCTTC
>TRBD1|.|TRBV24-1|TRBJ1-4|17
CATSDASDRFTNEKLFF
TGTGCCACCAGTGATGCGTCGGACAGGTTTACTAATGAAAAACTGTTTTTT
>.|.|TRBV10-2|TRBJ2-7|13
CATQKLGTYEQYF
TGCGCCACCCAAAAACTAGGGACCTACGAGCAGTACTTC
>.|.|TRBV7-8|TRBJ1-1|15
CASSLYREGGTEAFF
TGTGCCAGCAGCTTGTACAGGGAAGGGGGCACTGAAGCTTTCTTT
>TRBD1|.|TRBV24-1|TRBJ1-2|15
CATSDPRDRTDGYTF
TGTGCCACCAGTGACCCCAGGGACAGGACCGATGGCTACACCTTC
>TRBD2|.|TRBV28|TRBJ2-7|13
CASTLAGNYEQYF
TGTGCCAGCACCCTAGCGGGAAACTACGAGCAGTACTTC
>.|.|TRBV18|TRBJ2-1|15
CASSPPDSSYNEQFF
TGTGCCAGCTCACCACCGGACAGCTCCTACAATGAGCAGTTCTTC
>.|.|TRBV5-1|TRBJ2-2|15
CASSSDTPNTGELFF
TGCGCCAGCAGCTCGGACACCCCGAACACCGGGGAGCTGTTTTTT
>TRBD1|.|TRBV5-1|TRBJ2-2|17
CASSYWGIGTGFGELFF
TGCGCCAGCAGCTATTGGGGCATCGGGACAGGGTTCGGGGAGCTGTTTTTT
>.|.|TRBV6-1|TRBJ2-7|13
CASSELQAYEQYF
TGTGCCAGCAGTGAACTCCAGGCCTACGAGCAGTACTTC
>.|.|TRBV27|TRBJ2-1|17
CASSLSFSTSRGAGQFF
TGTGCCAGCAGTTTAAGTTTCTCGACTAGTAGGGGTGCTGGGCAGTTCTTC
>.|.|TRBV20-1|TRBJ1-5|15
CSASPFWAGNQPQHF
TGCAGTGCTAGTCCGTTCTGGGCAGGGAATCAGCCCCAGCATTTT
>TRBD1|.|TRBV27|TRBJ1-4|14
CASRGTATNEKLFF
TGTGCCAGCAGGGGGACAGCAACTAATGAAAAACTGTTTTTT
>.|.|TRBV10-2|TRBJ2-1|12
CASSRWRDEQFF
TGCGCCAGCAGCCGCTGGCGGGACGAGCAGTTCTTC
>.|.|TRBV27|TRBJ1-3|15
CASSLSGFSGNTIYF
TGTGCCAGCAGCCTAAGTGGTTTCTCTGGAAACACCATATATTTT
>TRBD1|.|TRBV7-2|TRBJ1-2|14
CASSLGGTVYGYTF
TGTGCCAGCAGCTTAGGTGGGACAGTCTATGGCTACACCTTC
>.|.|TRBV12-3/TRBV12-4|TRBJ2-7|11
CASMRTYEQYF
TGTGCCAGCATGCGGACCTACGAGCAGTACTTC
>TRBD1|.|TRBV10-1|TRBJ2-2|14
CASSETGGTGELFF
TGCGCCAGCAGTGAGACAGGGGGGACCGGGGAGCTGTTTTTT
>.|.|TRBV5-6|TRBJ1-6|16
CASSLFRGTYNSPLHF
TGTGCCAGCAGCTTGTTTCGGGGTACCTATAATTCACCCCTCCACTTT
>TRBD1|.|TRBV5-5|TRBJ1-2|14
CASSSLGTAYGYTF
TGTGCCAGCAGCTCGCTGGGGACAGCATATGGCTACACCTTC
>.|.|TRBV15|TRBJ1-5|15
CATSRDRVSYQPQHF
TGTGCCACCAGCAGAGACCGAGTAAGTTATCAGCCCCAGCATTTT
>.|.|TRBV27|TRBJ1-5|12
CASRSGNQPQHF
TGTGCCAGCAGGAGTGGCAATCAGCCCCAGCATTTT
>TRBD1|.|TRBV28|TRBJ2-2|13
CVGQDANTGELFF
TGTGTGGGACAGGACGCGAACACCGGGGAGCTGTTTTTT
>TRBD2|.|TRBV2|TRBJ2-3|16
CASSESSGGATDTQYF
TGTGCCAGCAGTGAAAGTAGCGGGGGGGCCACAGATACGCAGTATTTT
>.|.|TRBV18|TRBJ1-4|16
CASSPIPPGDGEKLFF
TGTGCCAGCTCACCAATTCCTCCGGGGGATGGTGAAAAACTGTTTTTT
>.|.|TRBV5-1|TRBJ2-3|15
CASSLSAVATDTQYF
TGCGCCAGCAGCTTGTCCGCAGTAGCGACAGATACGCAGTATTTT
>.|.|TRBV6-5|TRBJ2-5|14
CASSYRGIRETQYF
TGTGCCAGCAGTTACCGAGGGATCCGAGAGACCCAGTACTTC
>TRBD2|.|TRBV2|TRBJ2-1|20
CASSDLGIGPLAGAPNEQFF
TGTGCCAGCAGTGATCTGGGAATCGGTCCCTTAGCGGGAGCCCCCAATGAGCAGTTCTTC
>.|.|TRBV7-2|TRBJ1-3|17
CASSQYSGTYSGNTIYF
TGTGCCAGCAGCCAATACTCCGGGACTTACTCTGGAAACACCATATATTTT
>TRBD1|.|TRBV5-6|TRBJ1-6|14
CASSLNRGRSPLHF
TGTGCCAGCAGCTTGAACAGGGGGCGTTCACCCCTCCACTTT
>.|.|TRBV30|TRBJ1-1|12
CAWNRGFTEAFF
TGTGCCTGGAATCGGGGGTTCACTGAAGCTTTCTTT
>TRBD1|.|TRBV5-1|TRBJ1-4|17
CASSDSSPGTVKEKLFF
TGCGCCAGCAGCGATAGCTCCCCCGGGACAGTGAAAGAAAAACTGTTTTTT
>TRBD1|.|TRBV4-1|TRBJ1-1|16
CASSQDRGQMNTEAFF
TGCGCCAGCAGCCAAGATAGGGGACAGATGAACACTGAAGCTTTCTTT
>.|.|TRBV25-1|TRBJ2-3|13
CASSEESPGAQYF
TGTGCCAGCAGTGAGGAGAGCCCGGGGGCGCAGTATTTT
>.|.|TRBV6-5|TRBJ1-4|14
CASSPTGLRLKLFF
TGTGCCAGCAGCCCCACAGGGTTGAGGCTGAAACTGTTTTTT
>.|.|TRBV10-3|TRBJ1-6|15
CAIRNIQGGNSPLHF
TGTGCCATCAGAAATATTCAGGGAGGAAATTCACCCCTCCACTTT
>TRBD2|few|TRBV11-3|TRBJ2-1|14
CASSLKRGGNEQFF
TGTGCCAGCAGCTTGAAGCGGGGGGGCAATGAGCAGTTCTTC
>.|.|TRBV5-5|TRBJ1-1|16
CASSPSVRGRNTEAFF
TGTGCCAGCAGCCCCTCTGTTCGGGGGAGGAACACTGAAGCTTTCTTT
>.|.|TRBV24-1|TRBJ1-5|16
CATSETDSLSNQPQHF
TGTGCCACCAGTGAAACGGACAGCCTTAGCAATCAGCCCCAGCATTTT
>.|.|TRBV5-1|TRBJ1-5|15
CASSLQGYSNQPQHF
TGCGCCAGCAGCTTACAGGGATATAGCAATCAGCCCCAGCATTTT
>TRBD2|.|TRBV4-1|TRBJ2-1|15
CASSPGLAAYNEQFF
TGCGCCAGCAGCCCCGGACTAGCGGCCTACAATGAGCAGTTCTTC
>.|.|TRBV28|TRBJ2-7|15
CASSPSRGIRDEQYF
TGTGCCAGCAGTCCCTCCCGGGGGATTCGGGACGAGCAGTACTTC
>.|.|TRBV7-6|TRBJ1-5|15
CASSWGPYSNQPQHF
TGTGCCAGCAGCTGGGGGCCTTATAGCAATCAGCCCCAGCATTTT
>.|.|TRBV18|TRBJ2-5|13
CASSRGRRETQYF
TGTGCCAGCTCTCGAGGGCGGCGAGAGACCCAGTACTTC
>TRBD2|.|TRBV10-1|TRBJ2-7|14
CASSEGGLTYEQYF
TGCGCCAGCAGTGAGGGGGGACTAACCTACGAGCAGTACTTC